What follows is one T cell receptor beta chain and its context. One end of the junction is discordant with germline, which a read error may explain. Different DNA sequences within this sample yield the same CDR3. The germline gives CDR1 SGHTA, CDR2 FQGNSA. The CDR3 has 17 residues. The sample is drawn from a study of control samples from healthy donors and cancer patients. Clones were sequenced by immunoSEQ multiplex PCR, and TCRdb holds only the in-frame ones, with some missing. The table includes some 140,000 clones, 80% to 90% detected once. Source material: blood. The chain joins TRBV7-2 to TRBJ2-7, with D maybe TRBD2 (6 bases). This receptor was obtained from a woman aged 25 to 39 in good health. The DNA of the CDR3 is TGTGCCAGCAGCTTCGCACCTTCCGCCGGGAGCCCCTATGAGCAGTACTTC. Translated, it gives CASSFAPSAGSPYEQYF.